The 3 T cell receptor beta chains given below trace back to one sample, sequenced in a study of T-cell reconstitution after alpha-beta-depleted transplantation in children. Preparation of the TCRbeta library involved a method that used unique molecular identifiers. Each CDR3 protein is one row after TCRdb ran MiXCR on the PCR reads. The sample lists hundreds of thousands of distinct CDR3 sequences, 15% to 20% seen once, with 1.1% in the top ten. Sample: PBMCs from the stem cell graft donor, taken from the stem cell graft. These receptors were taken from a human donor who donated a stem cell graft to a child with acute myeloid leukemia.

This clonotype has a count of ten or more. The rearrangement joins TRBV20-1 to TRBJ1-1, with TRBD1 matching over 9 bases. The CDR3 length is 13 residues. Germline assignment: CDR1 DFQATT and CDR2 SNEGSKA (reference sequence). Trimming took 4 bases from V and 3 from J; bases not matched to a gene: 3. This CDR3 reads CSATRDRDTEAFF. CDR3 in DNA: TGCAGTGCTACTAGGGACAGGGACACTGAAGCTTTCTTT.

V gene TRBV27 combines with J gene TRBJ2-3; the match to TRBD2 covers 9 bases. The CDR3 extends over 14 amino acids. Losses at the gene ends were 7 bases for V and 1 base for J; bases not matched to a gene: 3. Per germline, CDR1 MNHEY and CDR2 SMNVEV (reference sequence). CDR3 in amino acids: CASNLAGRTDTQYF. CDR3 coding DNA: TGTGCCAGCAACCTAGCGGGGCGCACAGATACGCAGTATTTT.

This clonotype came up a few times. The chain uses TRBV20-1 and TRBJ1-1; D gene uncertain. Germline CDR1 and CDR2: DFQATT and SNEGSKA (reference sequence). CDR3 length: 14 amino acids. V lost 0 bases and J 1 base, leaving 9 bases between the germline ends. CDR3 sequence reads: CSAREGNGNTEAFF. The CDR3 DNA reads TGCAGTGCTAGAGAAGGGAACGGGAACACTGAAGCTTTCTTT.